Following are 2 T cell receptor beta chains from one sample sequenced in a study of Graves' ophthalmopathy and Graves' hyperthyroidism. TCR beta CDR3 regions were amplified from RNA transcripts. An initial RT-PCR round employing HTBI primers preceded a second-round multiplex PCR. MiXCR, applied by TCRdb to the multiplex PCR reads, yields one record per CDR3 protein. The sample has 600,000 to 950,000 distinct CDR3 sequences, roughly two fifths seen once. The sequencing sample was made of peripheral blood. Receptor source: an adult man with Graves' ophthalmopathy.

Ten or more counts support this clonotype. The chain recombines TRBV7-9 with TRBJ1-2, with TRBD1 as a possible D gene (5 bases). This CDR3 contains 16 residues. The germline CDR1 and CDR2 sequences are SEHNR and FQNEAQ (reference sequence). V lost 1 base to trimming and J lost 6 bases, with 18 bases between them. The CDR3 DNA is TGTGCCAGCAGCTTAGTCCTGGTGGGGACTTCGGATGGCTACACCTTC. The encoded protein is CASSLVLVGTSDGYTF.

The V and J genes are TRBV5-4 and TRBJ2-7; 9 bases are a match to TRBD1. The CDR3 is 14 residues long. Germline CDR1 reads SGHNT; CDR2 reads YYREEE (reference sequence). Losses at the gene ends were 2 bases for V and 5 bases for J; bases not matched to a gene: 5. CDR3 sequence: CASSLGQGFNEQYF. The CDR3, as DNA: TGTGCCAGCAGCTTAGGACAGGGGTTCAACGAGCAGTACTTC.